This T cell receptor (beta chain) comes out of a study of T cells after yellow fever vaccination. TCRdb fed the 5' RACE reads into MiXCR, producing one record per CDR3 protein. The data show under 350,000 distinct CDR3 sequences, 4.1% seen once. Trimming cost V 2 bases and J 0 bases, with 6 bases left between them. Germline V gene sequence: CDR1 SGHRS, CDR2 YFSETQ. The CDR3 contains 15 residues. This clonotype was seen at least ten times. This TCR was sampled from a man aged 18 to 35 who received the YFV17D yellow fever vaccine. Material: PBMCs, obtained 5 days after the yellow fever booster vaccination. The chain joins TRBV5-1 to TRBJ2-6, with D unclear. The CDR3 sequence: CASSFDRSGANVLTF. In DNA form, the CDR3 reads TGCGCCAGCAGCTTTGACCGCTCTGGGGCCAACGTCCTGACTTTC.